The 27 T cell receptor beta chains presented below share a single source sample, sequenced in a study of Graves' ophthalmopathy and Graves' hyperthyroidism. Amplification of the TCR beta CDR3 regions used RNA transcripts (as template). A first-round RT-PCR used HTBI primers, followed by a second-round multiplex PCR. Each CDR3 protein gets one entry after TCRdb re-called the multiplex PCR reads with MiXCR. The data contain about 620,000 distinct CDR3 sequences, approximately 22% of them seen just once; the ten biggest clones take up approximately 6.9%. Sequenced material: peripheral blood. Receptors originate from a woman younger than 35 with stable Graves' hyperthyroidism. Some clones in this sample may be carry-over from other donors' samples.

This chain links TRBV9 with TRBJ1-1; D gene uncertain. The CDR3 has 14 residues. V shed 2 bases and J shed 2 bases, with 10 bases lying between them. Germline V gives CDR1 SGDLS, CDR2 YYNGEE. CDR3 region: CASSVAVQNTEAFF. The CDR3 DNA reads as TGTGCCAGCAGCGTGGCAGTGCAAAACACTGAAGCTTTCTTT.

This clonotype was observed many times. In DNA form, the CDR3 reads TGCGCCAGCAGTGATCACGGCGCGGACGAGCAGTACTTC. Its protein product is CASSDHGADEQYF. V gene TRBV10-1 combines with J gene TRBJ2-7; no firm D call. The germline CDR1 and CDR2 sequences are WNHNN and SYGVQD (reference sequence). V was clipped by 3 bases and J by 5 bases, with 11 bases between them. The CDR3 runs to 13 residues.

This chain joins TRBV24-1 and TRBJ1-5; D unclear. The CDR3 is 12 residues long. V shed 9 bases and J shed 2 bases, with 7 bases lying between them. CDR1 is KGHDR, CDR2 SFDVKD, per germline. The CDR3 DNA sequence: TGTGCCACCGGGATGGGCAATCAGCCCCAGCATTTT. Its protein is CATGMGNQPQHF.

V usage is TRBV5-5 and J usage is TRBJ2-7; 7 positions match TRBD1. The CDR3 is made up of 15 amino acids. From germline, CDR1 is SGHKS and CDR2 YYEKEE (reference sequence). V was pared by 4 bases and J by 0 bases, with 7 bases of the junction left unmatched. The CDR3 is CASSLGQTHSYEQYF. For the CDR3, the DNA is TGTGCCAGCAGCCTGGGACAGACTCACTCCTACGAGCAGTACTTC.

In regard to this clonotype: A read error may be the cause here, since a much bigger clone is one base away. The rearrangement links TRBV28 to TRBJ2-7; 8 bases are a match to TRBD1. V shed 6 bases and J 0 bases; nucleotides not matched to a gene: 7. CDR1 is MDHEN, CDR2 SYDVKM, per germline. The CDR3 contains 15 residues. CDR3 DNA sequence: TGTGCCAGCAGCAAAGACAGGGGCCTCTCCTACGAGCAGTACTTC. Protein product: CASSKDRGLSYEQYF.

The table lists this clonotype with many counts. The V and J genes are TRBV12-3 or TRBV12-4 and TRBJ1-5, with 8 bases lining up with TRBD1. The trim removed 1 base at V and 7 bases at J, leaving 9 bases unmatched. The CDR3 extends over 16 amino acids. This CDR3 reads CASSLGTGIREQPQHF. Here the CDR3 DNA reads TGTGCCAGCAGTTTAGGGACAGGGATTAGGGAACAGCCCCAGCATTTT.

The rearrangement joins TRBV12-3 or TRBV12-4 to TRBJ1-1, with D unclear. V lost 7 bases, J lost 5 bases, and 17 bases lay in between. The CDR3 has 14 residues. CDR3 in amino acids: CASIPDWGLTEAFF. The CDR3 DNA is TGTGCCAGCATCCCTGACTGGGGTTTAACTGAAGCTTTCTTT.

This clonotype showed up just a few times. The rearrangement uses TRBV19 and TRBJ1-2; TRBD1 agrees at 7 bases. The CDR3 contains 17 residues. The J segment lost 2 bases and the V segment lost 5 bases, leaving 14 bases of the junction unmatched. Germline CDR1 LNHDA, CDR2 SQIVND (reference sequence). The CDR3, as DNA: TGTGCCAGTAGTCCTTTGGGGACAGCAAAAGGGAACTATGGCTACACCTTC. Translated, it gives CASSPLGTAKGNYGYTF.

The table lists this clonotype with many counts. The chain has TRBV7-9 and TRBJ2-5; 9 bases map to TRBD2. CDR3 size: 13 residues. The V gene's germline CDR1 is SEHNR and CDR2 FQNEAQ (reference sequence). Trimming cost V 7 bases and J 5 bases; bases outside gene matches: 5. The CDR3 here is CASTGTSWETQYF. The CDR3 DNA is TGTGCCAGCACCGGGACTAGCTGGGAGACCCAGTACTTC.

This clonotype appeared many times. V and J are TRBV4-2 and TRBJ1-6; D is unresolved. CDR1 LGHNA and CDR2 YNFKEQ come from the germline V gene. V lost 0 bases, J lost 7 bases, and 4 bases lay in between. CDR3 length: 13 amino acids. The CDR3 loop is CASSQDDNSPLHF. The CDR3 DNA is TGTGCCAGCAGCCAAGATGACAATTCACCCCTCCACTTT.

The V call is TRBV18, the J call TRBJ1-2; D gene unclear. The CDR3 is made up of 14 amino acids. The germline V gene has CDR1 KGHSH and CDR2 LQKENI. Between the trimmed V and J ends, which lost 3 bases and 3 bases, there was a span of 11 bases. CDR3 loop: CASSPMEGDYGYTF. In DNA, the CDR3 is TGTGCCAGCTCACCCATGGAGGGAGACTATGGCTACACCTTC.

Many counts were recorded for this clonotype. The V gene is TRBV2, the J gene TRBJ2-4; D may be TRBD2 (5 bases). The CDR3 extends over 14 amino acids. Trimming took off 5 bases at V and 1 base at J, with 9 bases between the two ends. Germline CDR1 is SNHLY and CDR2 is FYNNEI. CDR3 sequence reads: CASSPRGAKNIQYF. CDR3 nucleotide sequence: TGTGCCAGCAGTCCAAGAGGGGCCAAAAACATTCAGTACTTC.

This chain joins TRBV12-3 or TRBV12-4 and TRBJ1-2; D is perhaps TRBD1 (6 bases). V was shortened by 6 bases and J by 3 bases, with 17 bases between the two germline ends. The CDR3 is 15 residues long. This CDR3 reads CASRARQGQDYGYTF. CDR3 nucleotide sequence: TGTGCCAGCAGGGCCCGGCAGGGGCAAGACTATGGCTACACCTTC.

J is TRBJ2-5 and V is TRBV19; 9 bases match TRBD1. The V segment lost 5 bases and the J segment 4 bases; nucleotides outside the gene matches: 11. CDR1 and CDR2 (germline): LNHDA, SQIVND (reference sequence). The CDR3 has 16 residues. The CDR3 sequence: CASSDRNRGRRETQYF. The CDR3 DNA sequence: TGTGCCAGTAGTGACCGGAACAGGGGGCGGAGAGAGACCCAGTACTTC.

This clonotype was found many times. The chain carries TRBV24-1 and TRBJ2-5; a possible D gene is TRBD1 (6 bases). With 3 bases removed from V and 4 bases from J, the gap between germline ends came to 17 bases. Looked up from germline, CDR1 is KGHDR and CDR2 is SFDVKD. The CDR3 consists of 16 residues. In DNA form, the CDR3 reads TGTGCCACCAGTGATGCAGGGGTACAGGGTAGAGAGACCCAGTACTTC. This translates into CATSDAGVQGRETQYF.

This clonotype was found a few times. The chain carries TRBV5-6 and TRBJ1-1; no clear D. This CDR3 is built from 13 residues. V lost 0 bases to trimming and J lost 6 bases, with 9 bases between them. Germline CDR1 and CDR2: SGHDT and YYEEEE. Written as DNA, the CDR3 is TGTGCCAGCAGCTTGGTTGGAGATTCTGAAGCTTTCTTT. Its translation: CASSLVGDSEAFF.

The table lists this clonotype with many counts. In DNA, the CDR3 is TGCAGCGGATTAGATGGGTTGGGGAACACTGAAGCTTTCTTT. This encodes CSGLDGLGNTEAFF. The V and J genes are TRBV29-1 and TRBJ1-1; D call uncertain. The CDR3 spans 14 residues. Looked up from germline, CDR1 is SQVTM and CDR2 is ANQGSEA. Trimming pared 7 bases from V and 1 base from J, leaving 16 bases between.

This clonotype was observed once. A much more abundant neighbour one base away suggests this may be a read error. The chain couples TRBV6-4 to TRBJ1-2, with D perhaps matching TRBD1 (5 bases). Germline CDR1 reads MRHNA; CDR2 reads SNTAGT. The CDR3 covers 13 residues. CDR3 amino acids: CTSRAGTAYGYTF. CDR3 in DNA: TGTACCAGCAGAGCCGGGACCGCGTATGGCTACACCTTC.

This clonotype was detected a few times. The chain combines TRBV12-3 or TRBV12-4 with TRBJ2-4, with a tentative D call TRBD1 (6 bases). This CDR3 is built from 14 residues. The V gene lost 3 bases and the J gene lost 7 bases, with 13 bases spanning the gap. The CDR3 region is CASSFQGRSNIQYF. DNA of the CDR3: TGTGCCAGCAGTTTTCAGGGGCGGAGTAACATTCAGTACTTC.

There are many counts of this clonotype. This sequence joins TRBV2 and TRBJ2-2; TRBD1 matches 8 bases. After removal of 7 bases from V and 6 bases from J, the junction contained 10 bases not matched to a gene. Germline CDR1 is SNHLY and CDR2 is FYNNEI. The CDR3 loop spans 15 amino acids. CDR3 coding DNA: TGTGCCAGCACCCCGGACAGGGAGTTCGCCGGGGAGCTGTTTTTT. As protein: CASTPDREFAGELFF.

This clonotype was seen repeatedly, ten times or more. This rearrangement joins TRBV30 to TRBJ1-3; D not certain. V was cut by 8 bases and J by 6 bases, with 17 bases left in between. The CDR3 consists of 13 residues. In germline, CDR1 is GTSNPN, CDR2 SVGIG (reference sequence). CDR3 DNA sequence: TGTGCCACCAACGGTGGTCTCGTAAACACCATATATTTT. Translating gives CATNGGLVNTIYF.

This clonotype was seen a single time. No conserved phenylalanine or tryptophan is present at the end of the CDR3, so a read error is the likely explanation. The chain has TRBV10-1 and TRBJ1-1; the match to TRBD1 covers 8 bases. The CDR3 totals 15 residues. Germline CDR1 WNHNN, CDR2 SYGVQD (reference sequence). The V gene end was trimmed by 1 base and the J gene end by 4 bases; junction bases not matched to a gene: 5. CDR3 bases: TGCGCCAGCAGTGAGTTGGACAGGGTGGTCACTGAAGCTTTCTTG. It is translated as CASSELDRVVTEAFL.

This sequence joins TRBV11-3 and TRBJ1-6, with a possible D match to TRBD1 (5 bases). The germline V and J ends were trimmed by 6 bases and 10 bases, with 19 bases remaining between them. The CDR3 contains 15 residues. Germline V gives CDR1 SGHNT, CDR2 YENEEA. This chain's CDR3 is CASSYYRDRQSPLHF. Here the CDR3 DNA reads TGTGCCAGCAGTTATTACCGGGACCGGCAATCACCCCTCCACTTT.

This clonotype was detected many times. A much larger clone sits a single nucleotide away, making a read error possible. The chain links TRBV20-1 to TRBJ1-2, with D perhaps TRBD1 (5 bases). This CDR3 is 14 amino acids long. Germline V lookup: CDR1 DFQATT, CDR2 SNEGSKA (reference sequence). The CDR3 nucleotides read TGCAGTCCGAAGGGGATTGACGGCCACTATGGCCACACCTTC. It translates to CSPKGIDGHYGHTF.

The rearrangement links TRBV6-5 to TRBJ2-5; 8 bases map to TRBD2. V was clipped by 7 bases and J by 5 bases; unmatched bases: 3. Germline V gene data show CDR1 as MNHEY and CDR2 as SVGAGI. The CDR3 length is 12 residues. The CDR3 nucleotides are TGTGCCAGCAAACTAGCGGCGGAGACCCAGTACTTC. The encoded protein is CASKLAAETQYF.

DNA of the CDR3: TGTGCCAGCAGCCTCGAGCAGTTTGATAACTATGGCTACACCTTC. The encoded protein is CASSLEQFDNYGYTF. J is TRBJ1-2 and V is TRBV28; no definite D call. CDR1 and CDR2 (germline): MDHEN, SYDVKM. The CDR3 totals 15 residues. V lost 6 bases and J lost 1, with 15 bases in between.

This clonotype has ten or more counts. V usage is TRBV19 and J usage is TRBJ2-5; D is undetermined. V was trimmed by 5 bases and J by 7 bases, leaving 20 bases between them. CDR1 and CDR2 from the germline V gene are LNHDA and SQIVND (reference sequence). This CDR3 is 15 amino acids long. In DNA form, the CDR3 reads TGTGCCAGTAGTGCCCCCCGGGCCCAGCTAGGGACCCAGTACTTC. Protein: CASSAPRAQLGTQYF. Together with reference TRBV19 and TRBJ2-5, the CDR3 gives the full variable domain: DGGITQSPKYLFRKEGQNVTLSCEQNLNHDAMYWYRQDPGQGLRLIYYSQIVNDFQKGDIAEGYSVSREKKESFPLTVTSAQKNPTAFYLCASSAPRAQLGTQYFGPGTRLLVL.